This TCR beta chain was sequenced during a study of blood T cell repertoires in COVID-19. Generated by immunoSEQ multiplex PCR, the TCRdb table keeps only in-frame clones and is missing some. The sample has around 200,000 clones, approximately 84% seen once. Germline loops: CDR1 LNHDA, CDR2 SQIVND (reference sequence). V trimming: 6 bases; J trimming: 0 bases; junction bases outside the gene matches: 2. This CDR3 spans 15 amino acids. V usage is TRBV19 and J usage is TRBJ2-3; 11 bases are a match to TRBD2. This receptor was obtained from an elderly man with acute or convalescent COVID-19. Material for sequencing was peripheral blood. The DNA of the CDR3 is TGTGCCAGTAGGGGACTAGCGGCAAGCACAGATACGCAGTATTTT. Its protein product is CASRGLAASTDTQYF.